This TCR beta chain was captured in a study of T cell responses to AZD1222 COVID-19 vaccine (dated by TCRdb to the early 2020s). Describing the broader study: TCR sequencing covered roughly 230 trial participants: 200 to 220 given two doses of AZD1222 and approximately 25 given two doses of MenACWY control vaccine. Enrollment into the trials was organized by age into subgroups of 18-55, 56-69 and 70-plus years, and those subgroups contained roughly 150, 30 and 60 TCR-sequenced participants, respectively. The study at large found these results: Most participants were white British and females outnumbered males, and the authors suggested that clonal diversity may have been underestimated. The 56-69-year group was small, and its depth increase did not reach significance, likely because of low power. Nearly half of unique spike-specific TCRs reportedly recognized epitopes outside regions mutated in the B.1.351 and B.1.1.7 variants. Conclusions about previously exposed vaccinees are limited, since just a handful of AZD1222 recipients were seropositive for SARS-CoV-2 at baseline. CD4 TCRs associated with the vaccine covered the entire spike protein, and the dominant responses were in regions 160-218 and 743-854. No day 14 peak-response samples were available, so repertoires were characterized only after the peak T cell response. A significant rise in spike-specific TCR breadth and depth was observed after two AZD1222 doses relative to day 0 and relative to MenACWY recipients.

Concerning this clone: It lacks a known antigen. Base qualities were left out, and no much larger clone turns up one base away.

The CDR3 regions of human TCRbeta chains were subjected to immunosequencing. Turning to the authors' computational methods: Repertoire TCRs were matched against a reference library of SARS-CoV-2-specific TCRs generated with the MIRA antigen-specificity platform. Breadth was defined as the fraction of unique TCRs that were SARS-CoV-2-associated, and depth was defined as the fraction of total T cells that were SARS-CoV-2-associated. Each spike-specific TCR was assigned to its reactive spike region and to a CD4 or CD8 class using the MIRA data. Log10-transformed breadth and depth values were compared by one-way ANOVA with Sidak's multiple comparisons tests. The table was pulled from immuneACCESS by TCRdb, which kept in-frame rearrangements only. Such tables lose some clones; where checked, under half of the loss comes from unresolved V genes, and the rest has no known cause. From that table come the V and J calls and clone size; the DNA was used to work out D and trimming. The sample includes 150,000 to 200,000 clones, with about 90% observed a single time. The ten largest clones add up to 1% to 1.5% of the sample.

V and J are trimmed by 5 bases and 1 base, and the gene matches miss 6 bases of the junction. The germline V gene encodes CDR1 SEHNR and CDR2 FQNEAQ (reference sequence). The CDR3 runs 15 amino acids, cysteine and phenylalanine included. The DNA shown is the 45-base CDR3, in frame from base 1. The time point label here, explained by the study, means: about 28 days (+/-7) after the second vaccine dose. Because spike-specific TCR depth and breadth did not differ between the two schedules, AZD1222 recipients who got a second dose at roughly 4 weeks were pooled with those who got a second dose at roughly 12 weeks. Vaccinee samples were obtained from the UK trials COV001 and COV002, which included a single-blind randomized controlled phase 2/3 trial of AZD1222 (ChAdOx1 nCoV-19) in healthy adults. Trial participant PBMC samples were collected at day 0 and day 28 after the second dose for TCRbeta chain sequencing.

The specimen was peripheral blood, collected 28 days after the second AZD1222 dose. This TCR derives from an adult who received the AZD1222 COVID-19 vaccine. The chain joins TRBV7-9 to TRBJ1-1, and TRBD1 aligns with 8 junction nucleotides. CDR3 loop: CASSPRTGTNTEAFF. In nucleotides, the sequence is TGTGCCAGCAGCCCTAGGACAGGGACGAACACTGAAGCTTTCTTT.